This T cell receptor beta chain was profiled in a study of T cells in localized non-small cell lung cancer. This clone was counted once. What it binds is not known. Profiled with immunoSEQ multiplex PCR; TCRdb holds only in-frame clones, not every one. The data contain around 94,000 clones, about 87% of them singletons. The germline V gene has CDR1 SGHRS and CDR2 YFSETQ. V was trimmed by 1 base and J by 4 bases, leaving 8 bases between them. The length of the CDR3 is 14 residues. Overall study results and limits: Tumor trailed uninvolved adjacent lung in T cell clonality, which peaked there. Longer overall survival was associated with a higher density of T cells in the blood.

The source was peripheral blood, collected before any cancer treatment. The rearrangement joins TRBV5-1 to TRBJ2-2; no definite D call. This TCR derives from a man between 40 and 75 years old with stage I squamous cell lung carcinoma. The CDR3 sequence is CASSLRPRTGELFF. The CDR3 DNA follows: TGCGCCAGCAGCTTGCGTCCGCGCACCGGGGAGCTGTTTTTT.